This T cell receptor beta chain appears in the sequencing data of a study of OX40 agonist ivuxolimab in advanced cancers. The method was immunoSEQ multiplex PCR; TCRdb's version includes in-frame clones alone and lacks a portion of them. The table has 90,000 to 100,000 clones, roughly 90% seen once. From germline, CDR1 is SGDLS and CDR2 YYNGEE. V was pared by 2 bases and J by 0 bases, with 9 bases between. This CDR3 comprises 15 residues. The chain employs TRBV9 and TRBJ1-3; TRBD1 is a possible D gene (5 bases). Sequencing used CD4+ or CD8+ T cells sorted from blood, obtained in a trial of the OX40 agonist ivuxolimab. The source is an adult with an advanced solid tumor such as melanoma, head and neck, liver or kidney cancer. Here the CDR3 DNA reads TGTGCCAGCAGCGTCATGGGGGTCTCTGGAAACACCATATATTTT. It specifies CASSVMGVSGNTIYF.